This T cell receptor (beta chain) was documented in a study of neurological immune-mediated disorders. V lost 7 bases, J lost 0 bases, and 5 bases stayed unmatched. CDR1 MNHNS and CDR2 SASEGT come from the germline V gene. This CDR3 has 14 amino acids. This clonotype came up many times. Its antigen remains unknown. As for the cDNA, it was generated by 5'RACE with 10-nucleotide random UMIs. TCRdb processed the 5' RACE reads anew with MiXCR; each CDR3 protein has one entry. The repertoire holds fewer than 85,000 distinct CDR3 sequences, less than 5.5% seen once, with less than 2.5% in the top ten. Study-wide results and caveats: The greatest TCR clonal expansion occurred in HTLV-1-associated myelopathy and the least in multiple sclerosis, which fell below healthy controls. Subjects shared no identical expanded-clone CDR3 amino acid sequences, suggesting private TCR-beta repertoires in all groups.

The unsorted libraries originated from 2 million PBMCs kept at -80 C. This clonotype was sampled from a woman aged 25 to 39 with multiple sclerosis. V and J are TRBV6-1 and TRBJ2-7, with 8 bases aligning to TRBD1. Input material: PBMCs. The DNA for the CDR3 is TGTGCCAGCATAAGACAGGGGAGCTCCTACGAGCAGTACTTC. This codes for CASIRQGSSYEQYF.